Following are 15 T cell receptor beta chains from one sample sequenced in a study of metastatic and nonmetastatic thyroid tumors (TCRdb year 2020). The library came from PCR. Sequencing relied on an Illumina HiSeq 4000. TCRdb cleaned the public reads at Q25 with fastp, built clones with MiXCR and kept in-frame beta chains. The sample profile shows about 24,000 clones; roughly 13% of them were found once. Over 11% of the sample lies in the top ten. No patient had received any treatment before thyroid surgery. The sequenced material came from blood. These TCRs come from a female donor with papillary thyroid cancer or a benign thyroid nodule (not recorded which). Some clones in this sample may be carry-over from other donors' samples.

This clone occurred a few times. This sequence joins TRBV27 and TRBJ2-7, with 7 bases that match TRBD2. The CDR3 is made up of 13 amino acids. Per germline, CDR1 MNHEY and CDR2 SMNVEV (reference sequence). Trimming cost V 5 bases and J 3 bases; bases outside gene matches: 4. The CDR3 region is CASSLGTNYEQYF. CDR3 DNA: TGTGCCAGCAGTCTGGGGACTAACTACGAGCAGTACTTC.

This clone occurred many times. This chain joins TRBV7-9 and TRBJ2-7; D is unresolved. CDR1 SEHNR and CDR2 FQNEAQ come from the germline V gene (reference sequence). Trimming removed 1 base from V and 2 bases from J, with 9 bases in between. The CDR3 contains 14 residues. Here the CDR3 DNA reads TGTGCCAGCAGCTTAGAGGGCTCCACCTACGAGCAGTACTTC. Residues: CASSLEGSTYEQYF.

This clone is judged medium-sized (0.01 to 0.1%). The chain carries TRBV27 and TRBJ2-7, with 7 nucleotides matching TRBD1. The length of the CDR3 is 15 residues. Trimming removed 5 bases from V and 3 bases from J; junction bases left unmatched: 10. The V gene's germline CDR1 is MNHEY and CDR2 SMNVEV (reference sequence). The CDR3 DNA sequence: TGTGCCAGCAGTAACCGACAGGGTGCGGTCTACGAGCAGTACTTC. Encoded protein: CASSNRQGAVYEQYF.

In its sample, this clone was seen many times. The chain employs TRBV15 and TRBJ2-7; the D gene is possibly TRBD2 (7 bases). This CDR3 comprises 15 residues. The V gene lost 4 bases and the J gene lost 0 bases, with 13 bases spanning the gap. Germline V gene lookup returns CDR1 LNHNV and CDR2 YYDKDF (reference sequence). The CDR3 DNA follows: TGTGCCACCAGCAAACAGCGGGACACCTCCTACGAGCAGTACTTC. As protein: CATSKQRDTSYEQYF.

V gene TRBV11-2 combines with J gene TRBJ1-2, with TRBD1 as a possible D gene (6 bases). V lost 1 base to trimming and J lost 8 bases, with 20 bases between them. The germline gives CDR1 SGHAT, CDR2 FQNNGV. CDR3 length equals 16 residues. Here the CDR3 reads CASSLVGGVMSGGYTF. DNA of the CDR3: TGTGCCAGCAGCTTAGTAGGGGGGGTAATGTCAGGAGGCTACACCTTC.

This clone was recorded at least ten times. The chain uses TRBV6-1 and TRBJ1-4; possible D gene TRBD1, 5 bases. Trimming shortened V by 7 bases and J by 5 bases, and 17 bases separated the two germline ends. There are 15 residues in the CDR3. Germline values: CDR1 MNHNS, CDR2 SASEGT. CDR3 nucleotide sequence: TGTGCCAGCAAGAGTTACACGGAGGGGAATGAAAAACTGTTTTTT. Translated: CASKSYTEGNEKLFF.

This clone was recorded a few times. The chain has TRBV28 and TRBJ2-2; tentatively, D is TRBD1 or TRBD2 (5 bases each). The length of the CDR3 is 16 residues. CDR1 MDHEN and CDR2 SYDVKM come from the germline V gene. Trimming removed 6 bases at V and 4 bases at J, with 18 bases between. This CDR3 is CASSQRDPMGTGELFF. In DNA form, the CDR3 reads TGTGCCAGCAGCCAACGGGACCCAATGGGCACCGGGGAGCTGTTTTTT.

This clone was detected many times. This chain uses TRBV5-5 with TRBJ2-1, with 10 bases identical to TRBD2. The CDR3 totals 14 residues. Germline V gives CDR1 SGHKS, CDR2 YYEKEE (reference sequence). Trimming took 6 bases from V and 5 from J; bases not matched to a gene: 5. CDR3 DNA: TGTGCCAGCACCCAACTAGCGGGACACAATGAGCAGTTCTTC. This translates into CASTQLAGHNEQFF.

Worth noting for this clone: A read error may explain this, as a much larger clone is one base away. The chain combines TRBV7-3 with TRBJ2-2; either TRBD1 or TRBD2 may supply D (5 bases each). CDR1 is SGHTA, CDR2 FQGTGA, per germline. This CDR3 has 13 amino acids. The CDR3, as DNA: TGTGCCAGCAGCCGAGGGACCACCGGGAAGCTGTTTTTT. It yields the protein CASSRGTTGKLFF. The entire variable domain, with the rest obtained from reference TRBV7-3 and TRBJ2-2, is as follows: GAGVSQTPSNKVTEKGKYVELRCDPISGHTALYWYRQSLGQGPEFLIYFQGTGAADDSGLPNDRFFAVRPEGSVSTLKIQRTERGDSAVYLCASSRGTTGKLFFGEGSRLTVL.

This clone was recorded at least ten times. The rearrangement links TRBV28 to TRBJ1-3; possibly TRBD1 for D (5 bases). There are 14 residues in the CDR3. V gave up 3 bases and J gave up 3 bases, with 9 bases separating them. The V gene's germline CDR1 is MDHEN and CDR2 SYDVKM. The CDR3 nucleotides read TGTGCCAGCAGTTTCGGGCAGGGTGGAAACACCATATATTTT. Protein sequence: CASSFGQGGNTIYF.

The chain joins TRBV25-1 to TRBJ1-2; D gene uncertain. Trimming shortened V by 2 bases and J by 4 bases, and 8 bases separated the two germline ends. CDR3 length: 13 residues. Per germline, CDR1 MGHDK and CDR2 SYGVNS. CDR3 loop: CASSEPPLYGYTF. The DNA of the CDR3 is TGTGCCAGCAGTGAACCCCCCCTCTATGGCTACACCTTC.

The genes are TRBV27 and TRBJ1-2, with a possible D match to TRBD1 (5 bases). CDR3 length: 18 residues. In germline, CDR1 is MNHEY, CDR2 SMNVEV (reference sequence). Trimming took off 0 bases at V and 1 base at J, with 18 bases between the two ends. The CDR3 DNA is TGTGCCAGCAGTTTATCGGGGCAGGCATCTCTAATTAACTATGGCTACACCTTC. It translates to CASSLSGQASLINYGYTF.

This clone occurred many times. The V gene is TRBV5-1, the J gene TRBJ1-3, with D possibly TRBD1 on 6 matching bases. The germline V gene has CDR1 SGHRS and CDR2 YFSETQ. Trimming removed 4 bases at V and 3 bases at J, with 20 bases between. There are 17 residues in the CDR3. This CDR3 is CASSLGGRTDLGNTIYF. In nucleotides, the CDR3 is TGCGCCAGCAGCCTTGGAGGGAGGACAGACCTTGGAAACACCATATATTTT. Complete variable domain (other parts from reference TRBV5-1 and TRBJ1-3): KAGVTQTPRYLIKTRGQQVTLSCSPISGHRSVSWYQQTPGQGLQFLFEYFSETQRNKGNFPGRFSGRQFSNSRSEMNVSTLELGDSALYLCASSLGGRTDLGNTIYFGEGSWLTVV.

J is TRBJ2-5 and V is TRBV11-2; 9 bases match TRBD1. With V trimmed by 0 bases and J by 6 bases, 5 bases remained unmatched. The CDR3 has 15 residues. Germline CDR1 and CDR2: SGHAT and FQNNGV. In DNA, the CDR3 is TGTGCCAGCAGCTTAGACCCTGGACAGGGGAAGACCCAGTACTTC. Its protein product is CASSLDPGQGKTQYF.

Comment on this clone: Other DNA variants within this sample encode the same CDR3. This chain connects TRBV6-1 to TRBJ1-1; D gene ambiguous. V dropped 0 bases and J dropped 12 bases, with 11 bases sitting between them. The length of the CDR3 is 12 residues. CDR1 is MNHNS, CDR2 SASEGT, per germline. In DNA form, the CDR3 reads TGTGCCAGCAGTGAAGCCGGCACTGGGACTTTCTTT. Residues: CASSEAGTGTFF.